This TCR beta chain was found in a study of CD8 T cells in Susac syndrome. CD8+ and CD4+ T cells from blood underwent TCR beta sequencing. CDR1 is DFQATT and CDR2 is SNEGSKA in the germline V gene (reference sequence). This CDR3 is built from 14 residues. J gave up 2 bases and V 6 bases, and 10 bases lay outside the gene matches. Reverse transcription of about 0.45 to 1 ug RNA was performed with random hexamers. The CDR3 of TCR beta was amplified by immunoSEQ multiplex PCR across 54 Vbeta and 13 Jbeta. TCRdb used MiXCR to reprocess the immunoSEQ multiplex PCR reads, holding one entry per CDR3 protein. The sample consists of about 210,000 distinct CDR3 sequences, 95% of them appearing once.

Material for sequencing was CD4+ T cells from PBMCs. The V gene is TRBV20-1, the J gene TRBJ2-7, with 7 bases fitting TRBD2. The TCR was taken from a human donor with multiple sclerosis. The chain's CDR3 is CSAVLAFGPYEQYF. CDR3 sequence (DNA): TGCAGTGCCGTACTAGCGTTCGGTCCCTACGAGCAGTACTTC.